These 28 T cell receptor beta chains were all obtained from the same sample, sequenced in a study of response to subunit inactivated influenza vaccine. TCRdb re-analysed the RT-PCR reads in MiXCR, keeping a single row per CDR3 protein. The sample shows 700,000 to 800,000 distinct CDR3 sequences, under 20% of them seen only once. The sample here was PBMCs from blood, taken roughly 5 days after vaccination. The receptors come from a man aged 50 or older who received an inactivated influenza vaccine.

This clonotype was recorded a few times. This chain joins TRBV6-1 and TRBJ2-7; 10 bases fit TRBD1. V shed 4 bases, J shed 6 bases, and the junction held 6 bases outside the gene matches. Germline CDR1 MNHNS, CDR2 SASEGT. This CDR3 is 14 amino acids long. The CDR3 reads CASSGKTGGGEQYF. CDR3 nucleotides: TGTGCCAGCAGTGGTAAGACAGGGGGCGGCGAGCAGTACTTC.

This clonotype was picked up many times. The rearrangement uses TRBV20-1 and TRBJ2-2, with TRBD1 matching 10 bases. The CDR3 is made up of 14 amino acids. Germline-derived CDR1 and CDR2 are DFQATT and SNEGSKA (reference sequence). The ends lost 7 bases at V and 2 bases at J; junction bases unmatched: 4. CDR3 residues: CSVRTGGNTGELFF. As DNA, the CDR3 is TGCAGTGTTCGGACAGGGGGAAACACCGGGGAGCTGTTTTTT.

In this sample, this clonotype turned up a few times. J is TRBJ2-1 and V is TRBV20-1; the D is unclear. CDR1 is DFQATT, CDR2 SNEGSKA, per germline (reference sequence). This CDR3 is 14 amino acids long. Trimming pared 5 bases from V and 1 base from J, leaving 12 bases between. The CDR3 sequence is CSAYFQGSYNEQFF. CDR3 bases: TGCAGTGCTTATTTTCAAGGGTCCTACAATGAGCAGTTCTTC.

The V call is TRBV24-1, the J call TRBJ2-5; 7 nucleotides line up with TRBD1. V trimming: 10 bases; J trimming: 1 base; junction bases outside the gene matches: 2. CDR1 and CDR2 (germline): KGHDR, SFDVKD. The CDR3 contains 12 residues. The CDR3 loop reads CATQGRQETQYF. CDR3 bases: TGTGCCACACAGGGGCGCCAAGAGACCCAGTACTTC.

The chain links TRBV13 to TRBJ2-7; D might be TRBD2 (6 bases). Germline-derived CDR1 and CDR2 are PRHDT and FYEKMQ (reference sequence). Trimming left V 0 bases short and J 4 bases short, with 10 bases between. The CDR3 runs 14 residues. The CDR3 bases are TGTGCCAGCAGCTTAGGCCTTGGGGGGTACGAGCAGTACTTC. As protein: CASSLGLGGYEQYF.

This clonotype was detected a few times. The rearrangement links TRBV20-1 to TRBJ2-7, with D hard to call. The CDR3 contains 13 residues. V was trimmed by 4 bases and J by 3 bases, leaving 13 bases between them. Germline CDR1 DFQATT, CDR2 SNEGSKA (reference sequence). The CDR3 here is CSATQDRGYEQYF. The CDR3 bases are TGCAGTGCTACCCAAGACCGAGGCTACGAGCAGTACTTC.

This clonotype showed up just a few times. The V call is TRBV7-2, the J call TRBJ2-1; D unresolved. CDR1 is SGHTA and CDR2 is FQGNSA in the germline V gene. Trimming pared 2 bases from V and 7 bases from J, leaving 9 bases between. The CDR3 consists of 13 residues. The CDR3 protein is CASSLSTGNEQFF. CDR3 DNA sequence: TGTGCCAGCAGCTTATCAACTGGAAATGAGCAGTTCTTC.

The rearrangement uses TRBV11-2 and TRBJ2-7, with a possible D match to TRBD1 (6 bases). V shed 3 bases and J shed 4 bases, with 16 bases lying between them. Looked up from germline, CDR1 is SGHAT and CDR2 is FQNNGV. The CDR3 is made up of 15 amino acids. For the CDR3, the DNA is TGTGCCAGCAGCTTTTGGACAACAGGGTCATACGAGCAGTACTTC. Protein product: CASSFWTTGSYEQYF.

The CDR3 DNA sequence: TGCAGTGCTAGTCAGGGTTCACCCCTCCACTTT. Its protein is CSASQGSPLHF. This sequence joins TRBV20-1 and TRBJ1-6; the D gene is possibly TRBD1 (5 bases). Trimming left V 3 bases short and J 9 bases short, with 6 bases between. CDR1 and CDR2 from the germline V gene are DFQATT and SNEGSKA (reference sequence). This CDR3 contains 11 residues.

This clonotype was seen a few times. The chain recombines TRBV28 with TRBJ2-3, with TRBD2 matching 8 bases. The germline V gene has CDR1 MDHEN and CDR2 SYDVKM. The CDR3 has 14 amino acids. Germline trimming cut 5 bases from V and 5 bases from J; bases unmatched to any gene: 6. CDR3 region: CASSTAGVGDTQYF. CDR3 sequence (DNA): TGTGCCAGCAGTACAGCGGGGGTGGGAGATACGCAGTATTTT.

V gene TRBV28 combines with J gene TRBJ2-1; 10 positions agree with TRBD2. The CDR3 length is 14 residues. V shed 7 bases and J 9 bases; nucleotides not matched to a gene: 9. The germline V gene encodes CDR1 MDHEN and CDR2 SYDVKM. As DNA, the CDR3 is TGTGCCAGCACCTCTAGCGGGAGTCTTAGTGAGCAGTTCTTC. Translated, it gives CASTSSGSLSEQFF. Using reference TRBV28 and TRBJ2-1 for the parts outside the CDR3, the full variable domain is DVKVTQSSRYLVKRTGEKVFLECVQDMDHENMFWYRQDPGLGLRLIYFSYDVKMKEKGDIPEGYSVSREKKERFSLILESASTNQTSMYLCASTSSGSLSEQFFGPGTRLTVL.

The CDR3 sequence is CASSQDPTGGFYEQYF. DNA for the CDR3: TGCGCCAGCAGCCAAGATCCAACAGGGGGCTTCTACGAGCAGTACTTC. The chain uses TRBV4-1 and TRBJ2-7, with 9 bases that match TRBD1. Germline lookup yields CDR1 MGHRA and CDR2 YSYEKL. V lost 0 bases, J lost 3 bases, and 6 bases stayed unmatched. The CDR3 length is 16 residues.

This clonotype turned up a few times. The chain employs TRBV20-1 and TRBJ2-7; 13 nucleotides line up with TRBD2. Germline V gene lookup returns CDR1 DFQATT and CDR2 SNEGSKA (reference sequence). J was trimmed by 6 bases and V by 3 bases; bases with no gene match: 5. The CDR3 sequence is 14 residues long. Here the CDR3 DNA reads TGCAGTGCTAGCGCTACTAGCGGGAGGGCCGAGCAGTACTTC. Translated, it gives CSASATSGRAEQYF.

The CDR3 protein is CASSLASIHEQFF. Here the CDR3 DNA reads TGTGCCAGCAGTCTGGCCTCGATCCATGAGCAGTTCTTC. The chain links TRBV7-2 to TRBJ2-1; D remains unclear. Germline CDR1 reads SGHTA; CDR2 reads FQGNSA. The ends were cut back, 6 bases at V and 8 bases at J, with 14 bases in the middle. This CDR3 has 13 amino acids.

This clonotype was seen a handful of times. CDR3 in DNA: TGCAGTGCTAGTGGGACTAGCGGGATTAGCACAGATACGCAGTATTTT. Its translation: CSASGTSGISTDTQYF. The chain joins TRBV20-1 to TRBJ2-3, with 13 bases lining up with TRBD2. The germline V gene has CDR1 DFQATT and CDR2 SNEGSKA (reference sequence). The CDR3 runs 16 residues. J lost 0 bases, V lost 3 bases, and 3 bases had no gene match.

This clonotype was detected many times. DNA of the CDR3: TGTGCCAGCAGTTACCTCTCTGGGGCCAACGTCCTGACTTTC. This translates into CASSYLSGANVLTF. The gene calls are TRBV6-2 or TRBV6-3 and TRBJ2-6, with unresolved D. The V and J ends lost 2 bases and 0 bases respectively, with 2 bases between them. From germline, CDR1 is MNHEY and CDR2 SVGEGT. CDR3 length: 14 amino acids.

The chain is built from TRBV4-1 and TRBJ1-5; D call uncertain. Trimming left V 0 bases short and J 3 bases short, with 6 bases between. The germline gives CDR1 MGHRA, CDR2 YSYEKL. This CDR3 has 14 amino acids. The CDR3 sequence is CASSQEADNQPQHF. The CDR3 nucleotides read TGCGCCAGCAGCCAAGAGGCAGACAATCAGCCCCAGCATTTT.

The chain has TRBV20-1 and TRBJ2-1; D tentatively fits TRBD1 or TRBD2 (7 bases each). CDR1 is DFQATT and CDR2 is SNEGSKA in the germline V gene (reference sequence). The CDR3 loop spans 14 amino acids. Trimming removed 4 bases at V and 2 bases at J, with 12 bases between. This CDR3 reads CSATGGGTYNEQFF. For the CDR3, the DNA is TGCAGTGCTACAGGGGGGGGGACCTACAATGAGCAGTTCTTC.

This clonotype was detected many times. The genes are TRBV5-1 and TRBJ2-3; 9 positions match TRBD2. The trim removed 2 bases at V and 4 bases at J, leaving 5 bases unmatched. Per the germline V gene, CDR1 is SGHRS and CDR2 is YFSETQ. CDR3 length: 15 amino acids. CDR3 sequence (DNA): TGCGCCAGCAGCTTTAGCGGGAGAACCGCAGATACGCAGTATTTT. This translates into CASSFSGRTADTQYF.

This chain links TRBV19 with TRBJ1-1; TRBD1 agrees at 7 bases. V lost 9 bases, J lost 4 bases, and 17 bases stayed unmatched. This CDR3 has 16 residues. CDR1 is LNHDA, CDR2 SQIVND, per germline (reference sequence). The CDR3 sequence: CARDGQGGPRGTEAFF. CDR3 nucleotide sequence: TGTGCCAGGGACGGGCAGGGGGGCCCAAGGGGCACTGAAGCTTTCTTT. Complete variable domain (other parts from reference TRBV19 and TRBJ1-1): DGGITQSPKYLFRKEGQNVTLSCEQNLNHDAMYWYRQDPGQGLRLIYYSQIVNDFQKGDIAEGYSVSREKKESFPLTVTSAQKNPTAFYLCARDGQGGPRGTEAFFGQGTRLTVV.

In this sample, this clonotype turned up a few times. This chain uses TRBV24-1 with TRBJ1-2, with TRBD1 as a possible D gene (6 bases). CDR1 and CDR2 (germline): KGHDR, SFDVKD. This CDR3 has 14 residues. The V end was cut by 3 bases, the J end by 3 bases, with 10 bases between. The CDR3 protein is CATSDQGTYYGYTF. CDR3 DNA sequence: TGTGCCACCAGTGATCAAGGGACATACTATGGCTACACCTTC.

This clonotype came up a few times. The chain links TRBV20-1 to TRBJ1-5; possibly TRBD1 for D (6 bases). This CDR3 is built from 16 residues. CDR1 and CDR2 from the germline V gene are DFQATT and SNEGSKA (reference sequence). Trimming shortened V by 3 bases and J by 2 bases, and 17 bases separated the two germline ends. DNA of the CDR3: TGCAGTGCTAGTCAGGGGAGGGAGGGACGCAATCAGCCCCAGCATTTT. Translated: CSASQGREGRNQPQHF.

This clonotype has just a few counts. This rearrangement joins TRBV12-3 or TRBV12-4 to TRBJ1-2, with 10 bases fitting TRBD1. The CDR3 sequence is 14 residues long. With V trimmed by 2 bases and J by 7 bases, 4 bases remained unmatched. The CDR3 nucleotides read TGTGCCAGCAGTTTAAGACAGGGGGCTTCTGGCTACACCTTC. It specifies CASSLRQGASGYTF.

This chain links TRBV7-9 with TRBJ2-7; perhaps D is TRBD1 or TRBD2 (5 bases each). Germline-derived CDR1 and CDR2 are SEHNR and FQNEAQ (reference sequence). The V gene lost 5 bases and the J gene lost 3 bases, with 20 bases spanning the gap. CDR3 size: 16 residues. The DNA for the CDR3 is TGTGCCAGCAGCGCCCCAACTTCGGGACGGCACTACGAGCAGTACTTC. Protein: CASSAPTSGRHYEQYF.

This clonotype was detected a few times. The rearrangement links TRBV3-1 to TRBJ2-3, with D unresolved. V was cut by 4 bases and J by 0 bases, with 14 bases left in between. The CDR3 consists of 16 residues. Germline lookup yields CDR1 LGHDT and CDR2 YNNKEL (reference sequence). CDR3 protein: CASSRLSTSSTDTQYF. The CDR3 nucleotides read TGTGCCAGCAGCCGCCTTTCGACCTCTAGCACAGATACGCAGTATTTT.

V usage is TRBV20-1 and J usage is TRBJ1-5; TRBD1 might be the D (6 bases). V was clipped by 1 base and J by 0 bases, with 16 bases between them. Germline V CDR1 and CDR2: DFQATT, SNEGSKA (reference sequence). The CDR3 extends over 17 amino acids. The CDR3 DNA is TGCAGTGCTAGAGGCCAATTACAGGGTGTTAGCAATCAGCCCCAGCATTTT. It codes for CSARGQLQGVSNQPQHF.

This chain uses TRBV20-1 with TRBJ2-3; TRBD2 agrees at 9 bases. Looked up from germline, CDR1 is DFQATT and CDR2 is SNEGSKA (reference sequence). The CDR3 extends over 15 amino acids. Losses at the gene ends were 0 bases for V and 4 bases for J; bases not matched to a gene: 5. This CDR3 reads CSAREGGGAADTQYF. In DNA form, the CDR3 reads TGCAGTGCTAGAGAGGGCGGGGGGGCCGCAGATACGCAGTATTTT.

Only a few counts were recorded for this clonotype. J is TRBJ2-1 and V is TRBV6-1; 9 nucleotides align to TRBD1. Looked up from germline, CDR1 is MNHNS and CDR2 is SASEGT. The V segment lost 4 bases and the J segment 3 bases; nucleotides outside the gene matches: 7. The CDR3 has 16 residues. The CDR3 DNA sequence: TGTGCCAGCAGTGGCACTGACAGGGGGATCTACAATGAGCAGTTCTTC. Its translation is CASSGTDRGIYNEQFF.